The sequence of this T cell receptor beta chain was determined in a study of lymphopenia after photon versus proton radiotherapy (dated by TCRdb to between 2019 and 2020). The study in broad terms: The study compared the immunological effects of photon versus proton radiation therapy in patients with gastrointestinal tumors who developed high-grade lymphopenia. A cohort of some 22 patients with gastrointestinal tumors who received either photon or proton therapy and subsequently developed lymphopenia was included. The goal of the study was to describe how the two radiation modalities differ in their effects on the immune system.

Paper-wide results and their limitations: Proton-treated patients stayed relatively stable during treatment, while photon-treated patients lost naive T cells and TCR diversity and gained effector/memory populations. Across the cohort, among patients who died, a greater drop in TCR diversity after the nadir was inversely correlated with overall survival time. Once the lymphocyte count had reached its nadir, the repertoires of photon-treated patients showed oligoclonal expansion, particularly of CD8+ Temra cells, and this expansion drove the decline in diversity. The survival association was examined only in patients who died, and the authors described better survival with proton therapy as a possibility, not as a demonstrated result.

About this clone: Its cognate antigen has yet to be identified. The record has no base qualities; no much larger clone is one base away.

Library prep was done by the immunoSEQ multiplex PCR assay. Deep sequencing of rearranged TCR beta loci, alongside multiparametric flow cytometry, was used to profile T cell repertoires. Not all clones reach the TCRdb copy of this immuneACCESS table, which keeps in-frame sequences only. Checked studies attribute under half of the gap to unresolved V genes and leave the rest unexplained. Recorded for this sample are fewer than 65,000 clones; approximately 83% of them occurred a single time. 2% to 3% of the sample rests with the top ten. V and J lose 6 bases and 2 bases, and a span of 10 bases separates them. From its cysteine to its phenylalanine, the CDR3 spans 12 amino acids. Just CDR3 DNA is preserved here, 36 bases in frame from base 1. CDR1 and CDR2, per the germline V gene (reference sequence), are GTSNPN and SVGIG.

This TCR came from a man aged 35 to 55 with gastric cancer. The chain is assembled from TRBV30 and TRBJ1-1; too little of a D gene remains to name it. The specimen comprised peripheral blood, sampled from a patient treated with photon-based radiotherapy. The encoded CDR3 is CACKRGNTEAFF. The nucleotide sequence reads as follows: TGTGCCTGTAAACGGGGAAACACTGAAGCTTTCTTT.